A selection of T cell receptor beta chains follows, all from one sample in a study of T cell responses to AZD1222 COVID-19 vaccine. Profiling relied on immunoSEQ multiplex PCR, and the TCRdb table lists in-frame clones only, not all of them. Of over 120,000 clones listed, roughly 90% were seen once; the top ten hold about 5.4%. The specimen comprised peripheral blood, sampled 28 days after the second dose of the MenACWY control vaccine. The receptors were gathered from an adult who received the MenACWY meningococcal vaccine as a control. Both conserved end residues are trimmed from each CDR3.

j_gene,v_gene,CDR3aa
TRBJ2-5,TRBV19,ASSRPRDGETQY
TRBJ1-5,TRBV18,ASSPDRNNQPQH
TRBJ2-1,TRBV21-1,ASSSRQGSSYNEQF
TRBJ2-7,TRBV6-5,ASSRTLAGAYEQY
TRBJ1-6,TRBV27,ASSENNSPLH
TRBJ2-2,TRBV7-3,ASSLGQTGELF
TRBJ2-1,TRBV27,ASSDSSGSWHEQF
TRBJ2-1,TRBV3-1/TRBV3-2,ASSQRSHNEQF
TRBJ1-3,TRBV5-1,ASSWTVEGTIY
TRBJ2-7,TRBV2,ASKGGRKTYEQY
TRBJ1-1,TRBV11-2,ASSPGQGALNTEAF
TRBJ1-1,TRBV5-5,ASYWTANTEAF
TRBJ2-7,TRBV28,ASSFGGSRYEQY
TRBJ2-1,TRBV4-1,ASSQGSGGYNEQF
TRBJ1-5,TRBV9,ASSVVRRSNQPQH
TRBJ2-7,TRBV4-3,ASSQGEVSSYEQY
TRBJ1-5,TRBV18,ASSGGTQNQPQH
TRBJ1-2,TRBV12-3/TRBV12-4,ASSPGQGSGYT
TRBJ1-2,TRBV5-4,ASSLGTEPNYGYT
TRBJ1-1,TRBV5-1,ASSLGMGLNTEAF
TRBJ1-1,TRBV18,ASSLKQGNTEAF
TRBJ1-3,TRBV5-6,ASTHRGVRGNTIY
TRBJ1-1,TRBV29-1,SVEPTAGGTEAF
TRBJ2-1,TRBV28,ASSRREGTRRLTYNEQF
TRBJ2-7,TRBV14,ASSSPYEQY
TRBJ1-6,TRBV5-1,ASSFRSLSPLH
TRBJ1-2,TRBV15,ATSTLNRDSYGYT
TRBJ1-2,TRBV11-3,ASSLRSDYGYT
TRBJ2-1,TRBV7-3,ASSLRGGVGYNEQF
TRBJ2-3,TRBV6-2/TRBV6-3,ASSVRDTHTDTQY
TRBJ2-6,TRBV19,ASKPRQGESGANVLT
TRBJ2-5,TRBV7-2,ASSLVYQETQY
TRBJ2-3,TRBV5-1,ASSLEDTQY
TRBJ2-5,TRBV19,ASRRRGETQY
TRBJ1-2,TRBV7-2,ASSLGQAYYGYT
TRBJ2-3,TRBV7-3,ASSLTSGRTDTQY
TRBJ1-2,TRBV6-5,ASRTGGTSLYGYT
TRBJ1-5,TRBV6-2/TRBV6-3,ASSHDRGGQPQH
TRBJ2-7,TRBV5-1,ASSPGGTYEQY
TRBJ1-1,TRBV27,ASRPGHSNTEAF
TRBJ1-1,TRBV2,AIRTARNTEAF
TRBJ2-3,TRBV28,ASSLGGLETDTQY
TRBJ1-6,TRBV6-2/TRBV6-3,ASSDRGLSPLH
TRBJ2-7,TRBV4-2,ASSQDPTRGSSYEQY
TRBJ1-4,TRBV11-3,ASSFRDRGNEKLF
TRBJ2-2,TRBV6-4,ASSDSTATGELF
TRBJ2-7,TRBV7-2,ASGLRGRKDYEQY
TRBJ1-4,TRBV10-3,AISDGGGGEKLF
TRBJ2-3,TRBV10-2,ASRAGTSGRRHTQY
TRBJ2-7,TRBV5-6,ASSPRRDHYEQY
TRBJ1-3,TRBV14,ASSQVSGQGGNTIY
TRBJ2-3,TRBV19,ASRQGGGSTDTQY
TRBJ2-5,TRBV19,ASSPTGNQETQY
TRBJ1-4,TRBV12-3/TRBV12-4,ASSFGTYEKLF
TRBJ2-2,TRBV6-2/TRBV6-3,ASTPPSTANTGELF
TRBJ1-1,TRBV11-1,ASSLTGDTEAF
TRBJ1-1,TRBV12-3/TRBV12-4,ASSLGEGTEAF
TRBJ2-2,TRBV4-2,ASSQERGYTGELF
TRBJ1-6,TRBV2,ASSDVVNSPLH
TRBJ1-4,TRBV27,ASSPGPYAGAGEKLF